The 32 T cell receptor beta chains reported below all come from one sample, sequenced in a study of OX40 agonist ivuxolimab in advanced cancers. Profiling relied on immunoSEQ multiplex PCR, and the TCRdb table lists in-frame clones only, not all of them. The table has 30,000 to 45,000 clones, about 88% seen once. The sample in question was CD4+ or CD8+ T cells sorted from blood, obtained in a trial of the OX40 agonist ivuxolimab. All receptors come from an adult with an advanced solid tumor such as melanoma, head and neck, liver or kidney cancer.

This chain uses TRBV27 with TRBJ2-5, with TRBD2 as a possible D gene (6 bases). Trimming shortened V by 3 bases and J by 2 bases, and 16 bases separated the two germline ends. Germline CDR1 reads MNHEY; CDR2 reads SMNVEV (reference sequence). CDR3 length equals 16 residues. The CDR3, as DNA: TGTGCCAGCAGTTTTGGAGGGGCCATGGGTCAAGAGACCCAGTACTTC. Residues: CASSFGGAMGQETQYF.

This clone was observed a single time. J is TRBJ2-7 and V is TRBV5-1; tentatively, D is TRBD1 (5 bases). Per germline, CDR1 SGHRS and CDR2 YFSETQ. The CDR3 sequence is 15 residues long. V lost 0 bases and J lost 0, with 10 bases in between. The CDR3, as DNA: TGCGCCAGCAGCTTGGCTATAGGGGCCTCCTACGAGCAGTACTTC. This encodes CASSLAIGASYEQYF.

This clone appeared a single time. This chain connects TRBV27 to TRBJ2-2; 7 bases fit TRBD2. Per germline, CDR1 MNHEY and CDR2 SMNVEV (reference sequence). The ends lost 5 bases at V and 5 bases at J; junction bases unmatched: 8. This CDR3 has 15 residues. The DNA for the CDR3 is TGTGCCAGCAGTCCCCGGGACTATAAAACCGGGGAGCTGTTTTTT. Amino acid sequence: CASSPRDYKTGELFF.

The J gene is TRBJ2-1, the V gene TRBV4-1; D not resolved. The CDR3 has 15 residues. Trimming shortened V by 1 base and J by 8 bases, and 15 bases separated the two germline ends. Germline V gives CDR1 MGHRA, CDR2 YSYEKL. CDR3 loop: CASSQVPSRPDEQFF. Written as DNA, the CDR3 is TGCGCCAGCAGCCAAGTTCCCTCAAGACCCGATGAGCAGTTCTTC.

CDR3 sequence reads: CSVEVGNTEAFF. The DNA for the CDR3 is TGCAGCGTTGAAGTGGGTAACACTGAAGCTTTCTTT. V is TRBV29-1 and J is TRBJ1-1; D unresolved. The CDR3 runs to 12 residues. The V gene's germline CDR1 is SQVTM and CDR2 ANQGSEA. The V and J ends lost 1 base and 2 bases respectively, with 5 bases between them.

This chain uses TRBV5-1 with TRBJ2-2; D is unresolved. Germline V gene data show CDR1 as SGHRS and CDR2 as YFSETQ. The CDR3 length is 11 residues. Trimming took 7 bases from V and 3 from J, leaving 4 bases between them. CDR3 in DNA: TGCGCCAGCTCGCACACCGGGGAGCTGTTTTTT. It encodes CASSHTGELFF.

The chain uses TRBV7-9 and TRBJ1-1, with 8 bases fitting TRBD1. V shed 8 bases, J shed 4 bases, and the junction held 15 bases outside the gene matches. CDR1 and CDR2 (germline): SEHNR, FQNEAQ (reference sequence). There are 16 residues in the CDR3. The CDR3 region has the DNA TGTGCCAGCGGATTAAAGACAGGGGAACCGCGCACTGAAGCTTTCTTT. Protein: CASGLKTGEPRTEAFF.

The chain joins TRBV29-1 to TRBJ1-2, with 9 bases aligning to TRBD1. Trimming at V came to 5 bases and at J to 4 bases, leaving 8 bases not matched to a gene. Germline lookup yields CDR1 SQVTM and CDR2 ANQGSEA. The CDR3 covers 14 residues. The CDR3 region is CSVQDRGTFYGYTF. As DNA, the CDR3 is TGCAGCGTTCAGGACAGGGGAACCTTCTATGGCTACACCTTC.

The V call is TRBV30, the J call TRBJ1-1; possible D gene TRBD1, 5 bases. V gave up 4 bases and J gave up 0 bases, with 15 bases separating them. Germline V gene lookup returns CDR1 GTSNPN and CDR2 SVGIG (reference sequence). The CDR3 sequence is 15 residues long. CDR3 DNA sequence: TGTGCCTGGAAGAATCCGACAGCGCTGAACACTGAAGCTTTCTTT. It is translated as CAWKNPTALNTEAFF.

The V call is TRBV6-1, the J call TRBJ1-6; D gene uncertain. Germline loops: CDR1 MNHNS, CDR2 SASEGT. There are 14 residues in the CDR3. V was cut by 2 bases and J by 7 bases, with 9 bases left in between. CDR3 in DNA: TGTGCCAGCAGTGAATCCGCAGAGAATTCACCCCTCCACTTT. The encoded protein is CASSESAENSPLHF.

The gene calls are TRBV6-1 and TRBJ2-7, with a possible D match to TRBD1 (6 bases). The germline gives CDR1 MNHNS, CDR2 SASEGT. This CDR3 has 14 amino acids. Trimming pared 5 bases from V and 1 base from J, leaving 12 bases between. This chain's CDR3 is CASSLSGQSYEQYF. The CDR3 DNA reads TGTGCCAGCAGTCTCTCAGGACAGTCCTACGAGCAGTACTTC.

By proportion, this clone is medium-sized. V is TRBV4-1 and J is TRBJ1-1, with a tentative D call TRBD1 (5 bases). This CDR3 is 17 amino acids long. Per the germline V gene, CDR1 is MGHRA and CDR2 is YSYEKL. The V end was cut by 0 bases, the J end by 0 bases, with 14 bases between. CDR3 residues: CASSQEPGAAMNTEAFF. In DNA, the CDR3 is TGCGCCAGCAGCCAAGAGCCTGGGGCTGCTATGAACACTGAAGCTTTCTTT.

This clone was observed a handful of times. The CDR3 DNA reads TGTGCCAGCAGCTTAGGCCTATTCGAGTCTGGAAACACCATATATTTT. Its protein is CASSLGLFESGNTIYF. This rearrangement joins TRBV11-1 to TRBJ1-3, with D hard to call. This CDR3 is built from 16 residues. Trimming cost V 1 base and J 1 base, with 11 bases left between them. Germline V gene lookup returns CDR1 SGHAT and CDR2 FQDESV (reference sequence).

This clone was observed a single time. The V gene is TRBV5-5, the J gene TRBJ1-1; a weak D match, TRBD1 (6 bases). The CDR3 is 14 amino acids. With 2 bases removed from V and 1 base from J, the gap between germline ends came to 9 bases. CDR1 and CDR2 (germline): SGHKS, YYEKEE (reference sequence). Here the CDR3 DNA reads TGTGCCAGCAGCTTCGGACAGACGAACACTGAAGCTTTCTTT. Protein: CASSFGQTNTEAFF.

The chain carries TRBV7-2 and TRBJ1-4, with 10 nucleotides matching TRBD1. The CDR3 totals 14 residues. CDR1 and CDR2 (germline): SGHTA, FQGNSA. The junction had 9 bases not matched to a gene; V was cut back by 5 bases and J by 12 bases. CDR3 DNA sequence: TGTGCCAGCAGCCTCACCGGGACAGGGGAAGAACTGTTTTTT. Translated, it gives CASSLTGTGEELFF.

This chain links TRBV7-6 with TRBJ2-2, with TRBD2 matching over 8 bases. The V and J ends lost 3 bases and 6 bases, in that order; junction bases with no gene match: 9. The CDR3 contains 16 residues. CDR1 SGHVS and CDR2 FNYEAQ come from the germline V gene. DNA for the CDR3: TGTGCCAGCAGCTTTTATGACTTAGCGGGGTCCGGGGAGCTGTTTTTT. Translation gives CASSFYDLAGSGELFF.

The chain joins TRBV5-8 to TRBJ2-7, with D perhaps matching TRBD1 (6 bases). The V gene lost 3 bases and the J gene lost 5 bases, with 21 bases spanning the gap. Germline CDR1 reads SGHTS; CDR2 reads YDEGEE. The CDR3 is 16 residues long. The CDR3 DNA reads as TGTGCCAGCAGCTGGGGATCAGGGGAATTTGTCAACGAGCAGTACTTC. Residues: CASSWGSGEFVNEQYF.

The chain carries TRBV29-1 and TRBJ1-2, with a tentative D call TRBD1 (5 bases). V lost 4 bases and J lost 8, with 20 bases in between. This CDR3 has 14 residues. The germline V gene has CDR1 SQVTM and CDR2 ANQGSEA. The CDR3 sequence: CSVVEVSSAGGYTF. In DNA, the CDR3 is TGCAGCGTTGTAGAAGTGTCTTCGGCAGGGGGCTACACCTTC. The full variable domain, rest sourced from reference TRBV29-1 and TRBJ1-2, is SAVISQKPSRDICQRGTSLTIQCQVDSQVTMMFWYRQQPGQSLTLIATANQGSEATYESGFVIDKFPISRPNLTFSTLTVSNMSPEDSSIYLCSVVEVSSAGGYTFGSGTRLTVV.

This rearrangement joins TRBV30 to TRBJ2-7, with D possibly matching TRBD2 (5 bases). V dropped 0 bases and J dropped 2 bases, with 11 bases sitting between them. The CDR3 runs 14 residues. CDR1 is GTSNPN and CDR2 is SVGIG in the germline V gene (reference sequence). The CDR3 DNA reads as TGTGCCTGGAGTGTAGATTCCGGGGCCTACGAGCAGTACTTC. It is translated as CAWSVDSGAYEQYF.

This clone has just one count. The gene calls are TRBV4-1 and TRBJ1-1, with D perhaps matching TRBD1 (5 bases). The CDR3 runs 15 residues. Germline loops: CDR1 MGHRA, CDR2 YSYEKL. V was shortened by 0 bases and J by 11 bases, with 19 bases between the two germline ends. The CDR3 here is CASSQDRGLQVTAFF. CDR3 sequence (DNA): TGCGCCAGCAGCCAAGATCGGGGTTTACAGGTCACGGCTTTCTTT.

V gene TRBV7-9 combines with J gene TRBJ2-7, with TRBD1 matching over 11 bases. Germline trimming cut 6 bases from V and 3 bases from J; bases unmatched to any gene: 7. In germline, CDR1 is SEHNR, CDR2 FQNEAQ (reference sequence). This CDR3 spans 15 amino acids. CDR3 sequence: CASRSPGQGVYEQYF. For the CDR3, the DNA is TGTGCCAGCAGGTCACCGGGACAGGGGGTCTACGAGCAGTACTTC.

The CDR3 nucleotides are TGTGCCATCTCCGGGGGGGCCTTTGAGCAGTTCTTC. Amino acid sequence: CAISGGAFEQFF. The chain carries TRBV10-3 and TRBJ2-1; 8 bases map to TRBD2. The length of the CDR3 is 12 residues. After removal of 8 bases from V and 9 bases from J, the junction contained 6 bases not matched to a gene. Germline CDR1 is ENHRY and CDR2 is SYGVKD.

V usage is TRBV2 and J usage is TRBJ1-2; D remains ambiguous. This CDR3 contains 15 residues. V lost 4 bases and J 8 bases, leaving 20 bases between the germline ends. CDR1 SNHLY and CDR2 FYNNEI come from the germline V gene. The CDR3 nucleotides are TGTGCCAGCAGTGTGGAGGTAGGACTTCTACCAGGCTACACCTTC. It is translated as CASSVEVGLLPGYTF.

The chain combines TRBV6-5 with TRBJ2-7; a possible D gene is TRBD1 (6 bases). With 4 bases removed from V and 5 bases from J, the gap between germline ends came to 15 bases. The CDR3 length is 14 residues. Germline CDR1 is MNHEY and CDR2 is SVGAGI. The chain's CDR3 is CASSWAGESHEQYF. In nucleotides, the CDR3 is TGTGCCAGCAGTTGGGCAGGGGAGTCGCACGAGCAGTACTTC.

A remark on this clone: One end of the junction does not line up with germline, which may come from a read error. The rearrangement joins TRBV5-1 to TRBJ1-1; a possible D gene is TRBD1 (5 bases). Germline-derived CDR1 and CDR2 are SGHRS and YFSETQ. The CDR3 loop spans 14 amino acids. CDR3 amino acids: CASSLVGRNTEAFF. The CDR3 DNA sequence: TGTGCCAGCAGCTTGGTGGGACGGAACACTGAAGCTTTCTTT.

This chain connects TRBV30 to TRBJ1-4; D is uncertain. Germline V lookup: CDR1 GTSNPN, CDR2 SVGIG (reference sequence). The CDR3 extends over 13 amino acids. Deletions cut 0 bases from V and 12 bases from J, with 14 bases between. The CDR3 is CAWSVGPGVELFF. The CDR3 bases are TGTGCCTGGAGTGTAGGTCCCGGGGTTGAACTGTTTTTT.

The V call is TRBV2, the J call TRBJ1-1; 7 nucleotides align to TRBD1. The CDR3 is 13 residues long. CDR1 and CDR2 from the germline V gene are SNHLY and FYNNEI. The V gene end was trimmed by 6 bases and the J gene end by 6 bases; junction bases not matched to a gene: 7. The CDR3 DNA reads TGTGCCAGCAGGGTTGGCAGGGGGGCTGAAGCTTTCTTT. It specifies CASRVGRGAEAFF. The variable domain in full, with the rest retrieved from reference TRBV2 and TRBJ1-1, is EPEVTQTPSHQVTQMGQEVILRCVPISNHLYFYWYRQILGQKVEFLVSFYNNEISEKSEIFDDQFSVERPDGSNFTLKIRSTKLEDSAMYFCASRVGRGAEAFFGQGTRLTVV.

The V and J genes are TRBV2 and TRBJ1-6; 8 positions agree with TRBD1. This CDR3 is built from 15 residues. V gave up 3 bases and J gave up 6 bases; unmatched junction bases: 4. Germline V lookup: CDR1 SNHLY, CDR2 FYNNEI. The CDR3 sequence is CASSDGTGINSPLHF. In nucleotides, the CDR3 is TGTGCCAGCAGTGATGGGACAGGAATTAATTCACCCCTCCACTTT.

The CDR3 DNA is TGTGCCACCAGCAGAGGGGTACTAGCGGGTCACAATGAGCAGTTCTTC. Translated: CATSRGVLAGHNEQFF. This chain connects TRBV15 to TRBJ2-1; 9 bases align to TRBD2. Unmatched junction bases numbered 6, after V lost 1 base and J lost 5 bases. CDR1 and CDR2 (germline): LNHNV, YYDKDF (reference sequence). This CDR3 spans 16 amino acids.

The chain carries TRBV5-6 and TRBJ1-2, with 7 nucleotides matching TRBD1. Unmatched junction bases numbered 6, after V lost 6 bases and J lost 4 bases. There are 13 residues in the CDR3. CDR1 is SGHDT, CDR2 YYEEEE, per germline. In nucleotides, the CDR3 is TGTGCCAGCACCTGGACAGGCGGCTATGGCTACACCTTC. Amino acid sequence: CASTWTGGYGYTF. The variable domain in full, with the rest retrieved from reference TRBV5-6 and TRBJ1-2, is DAGVTQSPTHLIKTRGQQVTLRCSPKSGHDTVSWYQQALGQGPQFIFQYYEEEERQRGNFPDRFSGHQFPNYSSELNVNALLLGDSALYLCASTWTGGYGYTFGSGTRLTVV.

The chain combines TRBV9 with TRBJ2-3, with D maybe TRBD1 (6 bases). The CDR3 totals 16 residues. V was trimmed by 4 bases and J by 5 bases, leaving 20 bases between them. Germline CDR1 and CDR2: SGDLS and YYNGEE. CDR3 sequence (DNA): TGTGCCAGCAGCCCCCGTAGGGGGAGCCTGGAAGATACGCAGTATTTT. As protein: CASSPRRGSLEDTQYF. Filled out from reference TRBV9 and TRBJ2-3, the complete variable domain reads DSGVTQTPKHLITATGQRVTLRCSPRSGDLSVYWYQQSLDQGLQFLIQYYNGEERAKGNILERFSAQQFPDLHSELNLSSLELGDSALYFCASSPRRGSLEDTQYFGPGTRLTVL.

This chain connects TRBV7-8 to TRBJ1-5; 7 nucleotides match TRBD1. Germline assignment: CDR1 SGHVS and CDR2 FQNEAQ. Losses at the gene ends were 0 bases for V and 7 bases for J; bases not matched to a gene: 9. There are 16 residues in the CDR3. The CDR3 reads CASSLADRVFGQPQHF. The CDR3 DNA reads as TGTGCCAGCAGCTTAGCCGACAGGGTCTTTGGGCAGCCCCAGCATTTT.